This TCR beta chain appears in the sequencing data of a study of cytomegalovirus exposure and HLA in healthy donors. The CDR3 covers 15 residues. The V end was cut by 2 bases, the J end by 1 base, with 9 bases between. The germline gives CDR1 MNHNS, CDR2 SASEGT. Study-wide findings and caveats: Relative to the roughly 640-donor mean, N-insertions were reportedly fewer in an Asian-associated ancestry cluster in a later analysis. Earlier analysis looked at TCR beta V segments, and most were productive about 90% or about 30% of the time. Association of a missense DCLRE1C variant with TCR beta V- and J-gene trimming was reported in a later analysis. Diagnosis of cytomegalovirus status made by the classifier reportedly showed high specificity and sensitivity.

This clone was detected a few times. What it recognizes is unknown. In the same sample, other DNA sequences code for this CDR3. In the PCR, 60 Vbeta and 13 Jbeta primers were used. Repertoires were generated with immunoSEQ multiplex PCR, while TCRdb's copy carries only in-frame clones and drops some. The sample has 150,000 to 200,000 clones, just over 75% seen once. The rearrangement joins TRBV6-1 to TRBJ2-1, with D tentatively TRBD2 (5 bases). This TCR derives from a man aged 30 to 39 in good health and CMV-seronegative. The sequenced material came from PBMCs. The chain's CDR3 is CASSESRESYNEQFF. CDR3 nucleotide sequence: TGTGCCAGCAGTGAATCGAGGGAGTCCTACAATGAGCAGTTCTTC.